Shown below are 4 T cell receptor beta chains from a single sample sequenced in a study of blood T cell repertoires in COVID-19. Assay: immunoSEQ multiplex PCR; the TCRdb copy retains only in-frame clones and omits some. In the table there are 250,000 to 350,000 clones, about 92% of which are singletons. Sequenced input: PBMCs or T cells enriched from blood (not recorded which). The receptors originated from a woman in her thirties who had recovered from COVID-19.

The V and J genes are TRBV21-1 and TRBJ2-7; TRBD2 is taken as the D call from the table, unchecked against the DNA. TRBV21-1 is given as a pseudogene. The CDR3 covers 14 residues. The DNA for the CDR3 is TGTGCCATTATGGGGGGAGGCGATCCCTACGAGCAGTACTTC. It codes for CAIMGGGDPYEQYF.

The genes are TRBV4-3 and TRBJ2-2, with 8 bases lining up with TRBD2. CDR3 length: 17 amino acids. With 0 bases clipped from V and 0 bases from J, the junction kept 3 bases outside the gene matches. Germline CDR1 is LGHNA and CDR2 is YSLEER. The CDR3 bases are TGCGCCAGCAGCCAAGAGGGGGGACTAGCGAACACCGGGGAGCTGTTTTTT. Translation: CASSQEGGLANTGELFF.

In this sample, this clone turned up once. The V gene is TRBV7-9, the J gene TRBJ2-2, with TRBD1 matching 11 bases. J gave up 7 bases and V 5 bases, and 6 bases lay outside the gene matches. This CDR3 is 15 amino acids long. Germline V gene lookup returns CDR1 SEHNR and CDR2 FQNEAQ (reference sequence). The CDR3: CASSTGTGGNGELFF. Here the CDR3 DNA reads TGTGCCAGCAGCACCGGGACAGGGGGAAACGGGGAGCTGTTTTTT. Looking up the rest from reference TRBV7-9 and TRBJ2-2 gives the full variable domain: DTGVSQNPRHKITKRGQNVTFRCDPISEHNRLYWYRQTLGQGPEFLTYFQNEAQLEKSRLLSDRFSAERPKGSFSTLEIQRTEQGDSAMYLCASSTGTGGNGELFFGEGSRLTVL.

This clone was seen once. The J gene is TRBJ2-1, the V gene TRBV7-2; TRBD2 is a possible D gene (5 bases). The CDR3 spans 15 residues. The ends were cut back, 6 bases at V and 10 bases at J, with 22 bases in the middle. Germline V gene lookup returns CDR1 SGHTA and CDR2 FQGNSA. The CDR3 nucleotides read TGTGCCAGCAGAAAAACCGCGGGCTCGGGTCGGGAGCAGTTCTTC. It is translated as CASRKTAGSGREQFF.